A selection of T cell receptor beta chains follows, all from one sample in a study of blood T cell repertoires in COVID-19. Assay used: immunoSEQ multiplex PCR; TCRdb lists only in-frame clones, some missing. The table records fewer than 200,000 clones, roughly 80% of them present only once. The sample was PBMCs or T cells enriched from blood (not recorded which). These receptors were obtained from a woman aged 45-65 years who had recovered from COVID-19. Each CDR3 is given without its conserved first and last residue.

v_call,j_call,cdr3_aa
TRBV30,TRBJ2-1,AWSLAGSPLNEQF
TRBV9,TRBJ1-1,ASSVGTGGAYTEAF
TRBV5-6,TRBJ1-2,ASSWRTGGVLGYT
TRBV19,TRBJ1-3,AGPNTIY
TRBV28,TRBJ1-5,ASSDTGLRRV
TRBV27,TRBJ2-5,ASSFTGGTQY
TRBV27,TRBJ1-1,ASSSPQGNTEAF
TRBV18,TRBJ1-2,ASSPPWAGDYGYT
TRBV10-3,TRBJ1-4,AISAGGGEKLF
TRBV6-5,TRBJ2-1,ASSPEGGAGNEQF
TRBV7-9,TRBJ2-5,ASSLVYGDRETQY
TRBV2,TRBJ1-5,ASSGQENQPQH
TRBV12-5,TRBJ1-1,ASAPIYGDSSVPEAF
TRBV6-5,TRBJ1-2,ASTSRDRANYGYT
TRBV11-3,TRBJ1-4,ASRAQGSEKLF
TRBV3-1/TRBV3-2,TRBJ2-5,ASSPTGQETQY
TRBV28,TRBJ2-1,ASSYPGTASF
TRBV7-9,TRBJ1-3,ASSSRSSGNTIY
TRBV30,TRBJ1-2,AWSVQQGGGYT
TRBV5-1,TRBJ2-3,ASSLGTGGTDTQY
TRBV2,TRBJ1-5,ASSEIEGDQPQH
TRBV11-2,TRBJ1-1,ASSVNRVNTEAF
TRBV3-1/TRBV3-2,TRBJ1-5,ASSRDRNQPQH